These 2 T cell receptor beta chains were all obtained from the same sample, sequenced in a study of cytomegalovirus exposure and HLA in healthy donors. PCR used 60 Vbeta primers and 13 Jbeta primers. Repertoires were generated with immunoSEQ multiplex PCR, while TCRdb's copy carries only in-frame clones and drops some. The sample has more than 140,000 clones, less than 65% seen once. Specimen: PBMCs. The receptors were sampled from a woman aged 25 to 39 in good health and CMV-seropositive.

In this sample, this clone turned up once. V and J are TRBV10-3 and TRBJ2-3; TRBD1 aligns across 7 bases. J lost 1 base, V lost 6 bases, and 4 bases had no gene match. Germline CDR1 and CDR2: ENHRY and SYGVKD. The CDR3 runs 14 residues. Here the CDR3 reads CAIRGQERTDTQYF. CDR3 nucleotides: TGTGCCATCAGAGGACAGGAGCGCACAGATACGCAGTATTTT.

The chain carries TRBV7-2 and TRBJ2-5, with D maybe TRBD1 (6 bases). The length of the CDR3 is 13 residues. V lost 5 bases and J 4 bases, leaving 11 bases between the germline ends. The germline CDR1 and CDR2 sequences are SGHTA and FQGNSA. CDR3 nucleotide sequence: TGTGCCAGCAGCATACAGGGTGGAGAGACCCAGTACTTC. Translating it yields CASSIQGGETQYF. The variable domain in full, completed from reference TRBV7-2 and TRBJ2-5, reads GAGVSQSPSNKVTEKGKDVELRCDPISGHTALYWYRQSLGQGLEFLIYFQGNSAPDKSGLPSDRFSAERTGGSVSTLTIQRTQQEDSAVYLCASSIQGGETQYFGPGTRLLVL.